The 18 T cell receptor beta chains below come from one sample, sequenced in a study of blood T cell repertoires in COVID-19. TCRdb keeps only in-frame clones here, not all; method: immunoSEQ multiplex PCR. The repertoire holds tens of thousands of clones, with approximately 90% as singletons. The specimen sequenced was peripheral blood. These receptors originate from a woman between 55 and 75 years old with acute or convalescent COVID-19.

Written as DNA, the CDR3 is TGTGCCAGCAGTTACTCGCCTGGACAGATCCATGGCTACACCTTC. This sequence encodes CASSYSPGQIHGYTF. The chain is built from TRBV6-2 or TRBV6-3 and TRBJ1-2; perhaps TRBD1 as D (6 bases). Germline CDR1 reads MNHEY; CDR2 reads SVGEGT. CDR3 length: 15 amino acids. V was shortened by 0 bases and J by 6 bases, with 14 bases between the two germline ends.

This chain links TRBV5-6 with TRBJ1-2, with D possibly TRBD1 on 6 matching bases. The V gene lost 7 bases and the J gene lost 3 bases, with 16 bases spanning the gap. Per germline, CDR1 SGHDT and CDR2 YYEEEE. CDR3 size: 14 residues. The CDR3, as DNA: TGTGCCAGCGTCCGTGGGGGGGCCGACTATGGCTACACCTTC. As protein: CASVRGGADYGYTF.

The chain combines TRBV5-1 with TRBJ1-1, with D possibly TRBD1 on 6 matching bases. Trimming left V 6 bases short and J 5 bases short, with 14 bases between. Germline V gene sequence: CDR1 SGHRS, CDR2 YFSETQ. This CDR3 spans 13 amino acids. The CDR3 DNA sequence: TGCGCCAGCACAGCCAGGGGTGTGACTGAAGCTTTCTTT. Its protein is CASTARGVTEAFF.

The rearrangement uses TRBV3-1 (or the pseudogene TRBV3-2) and TRBJ1-2; 7 nucleotides line up with TRBD1. This CDR3 has 13 amino acids. Germline CDR1 LGHDT, CDR2 YNNKEL (reference sequence). Trimming cost V 6 bases and J 4 bases; bases outside gene matches: 5. CDR3 region: CASRGGGLYGYTF. The CDR3 nucleotides are TGTGCCAGCAGAGGGGGCGGACTCTATGGCTACACCTTC.

This clone was recorded only once. The CDR3 loop is CSVGGTGGRSTDTQYF. The DNA of the CDR3 is TGCAGCGTTGGGGGGACAGGGGGCCGAAGCACAGATACGCAGTATTTT. The chain couples TRBV29-1 to TRBJ2-3; TRBD1 matches at 12 bases. The CDR3 is 16 amino acids. Trimming removed 4 bases from V and 0 bases from J; junction bases left unmatched: 5. CDR1 is SQVTM, CDR2 ANQGSEA, per germline.

This rearrangement joins TRBV18 to TRBJ2-3; TRBD2 matches at 9 bases. This CDR3 is built from 18 residues. Germline CDR1 is KGHSH and CDR2 is LQKENI. With 3 bases clipped from V and 2 bases from J, the junction kept 12 bases outside the gene matches. The CDR3 bases are TGTGCCAGCTCACCCAACTTGGGTAGCGGGAGAAACACAGATACGCAGTATTTT. Protein: CASSPNLGSGRNTDTQYF.

This clone was seen a few times. The J gene is TRBJ1-2, the V gene TRBV10-3, with unresolved D. From germline, CDR1 is ENHRY and CDR2 SYGVKD. The length of the CDR3 is 11 residues. Trimming took off 10 bases at V and 2 bases at J, with 8 bases between the two ends. The CDR3 DNA reads TGTGCCACCCAGGAAAACTATGGCTACACCTTC. Its protein is CATQENYGYTF.

The V gene is TRBV11-2, the J gene TRBJ2-1; 9 bases fit TRBD2. CDR3 length: 14 amino acids. V trimming: 5 bases; J trimming: 8 bases; junction bases outside the gene matches: 7. Germline V gene data show CDR1 as SGHAT and CDR2 as FQNNGV. In DNA, the CDR3 is TGTGCCAGCAGCCCAATGGGACTAGCCGATGAGCAGTTCTTC. This translates into CASSPMGLADEQFF. The full variable domain, rest sourced from reference TRBV11-2 and TRBJ2-1, is EAGVAQSPRYKIIEKRQSVAFWCNPISGHATLYWYQQILGQGPKLLIQFQNNGVVDDSQLPKDRFSAERLKGVDSTLKIQPAKLEDSAVYLCASSPMGLADEQFFGPGTRLTVL.

The rearrangement links TRBV4-3 to TRBJ1-5, with TRBD1 identical over 7 bases. The length of the CDR3 is 17 residues. Looked up from germline, CDR1 is LGHNA and CDR2 is YSLEER. Trimming at V came to 0 bases and at J to 6 bases, leaving 11 bases not matched to a gene. CDR3 sequence reads: CASSQDPPGGEFQPQHF. CDR3 bases: TGCGCCAGCAGCCAAGATCCCCCAGGGGGTGAGTTTCAGCCCCAGCATTTT.

The J gene is TRBJ2-1, the V gene TRBV6-2 or TRBV6-3, with 9 nucleotides matching TRBD2. Germline CDR1 MNHEY, CDR2 SVGEGT. The CDR3 is 14 residues long. With V trimmed by 0 bases and J by 10 bases, 4 bases remained unmatched. DNA for the CDR3: TGTGCCAGCAGTTACTCCAGACTAGCGGTCGAGCAGTTCTTC. Translation: CASSYSRLAVEQFF.

The chain uses TRBV2 and TRBJ1-4; D perhaps matches TRBD1 (5 bases). This CDR3 is built from 14 residues. Trimming shortened V by 1 base and J by 6 bases, and 9 bases separated the two germline ends. CDR1 is SNHLY and CDR2 is FYNNEI in the germline V gene. CDR3 DNA sequence: TGTGCCAGCAGTGAAGGGACACTTGATGAAAAACTGTTTTTT. Translating gives CASSEGTLDEKLFF. Full variable domain (outside the CDR3, taken from reference TRBV2 and TRBJ1-4): EPEVTQTPSHQVTQMGQEVILRCVPISNHLYFYWYRQILGQKVEFLVSFYNNEISEKSEIFDDQFSVERPDGSNFTLKIRSTKLEDSAMYFCASSEGTLDEKLFFGSGTQLSVL.

The chain uses TRBV27 and TRBJ1-5; 7 bases agree with TRBD1. Germline-derived CDR1 and CDR2 are MNHEY and SMNVEV (reference sequence). The V and J ends lost 4 bases and 0 bases, in that order; junction bases with no gene match: 6. The CDR3 is made up of 16 amino acids. The CDR3 region is CASSSTGIYSNQPQHF. CDR3 coding DNA: TGTGCCAGCAGTTCGACAGGGATTTATAGCAATCAGCCCCAGCATTTT.

This clone was seen only once. The CDR3 reads CAISDLYTEAFF. CDR3 coding DNA: TGTGCCATCAGTGACCTATACACTGAAGCTTTCTTT. The gene calls are TRBV10-3 and TRBJ1-1; no reliable D call. Trimming took 3 bases from V and 3 from J, leaving 5 bases between them. CDR3 length: 12 residues. Germline CDR1 and CDR2: ENHRY and SYGVKD.

The V and J genes are TRBV19 and TRBJ2-5; 8 bases fit TRBD1. The CDR3 extends over 13 amino acids. The V gene's germline CDR1 is LNHDA and CDR2 SQIVND (reference sequence). The ends lost 9 bases at V and 5 bases at J; junction bases unmatched: 8. CDR3 DNA sequence: TGTGCCAGCAGATCAGGGGGCAGGGAGACCCAGTACTTC. Translating it yields CASRSGGRETQYF.

The chain employs TRBV6-5 and TRBJ2-2; 10 bases are a match to TRBD1. This CDR3 has 14 amino acids. Trimming at V came to 8 bases and at J to 5 bases, leaving 5 bases not matched to a gene. Germline lookup yields CDR1 MNHEY and CDR2 SVGAGI. CDR3 DNA: TGTGCCAGCGGTCGGGACAGGGGTACCGGGGAGCTGTTTTTT. Translating it yields CASGRDRGTGELFF.

This clone was seen a single time. The rearrangement links TRBV3-1 (or the pseudogene TRBV3-2) to TRBJ1-1, with 8 bases matching TRBD1. The CDR3 consists of 15 residues. CDR1 is LGHDT, CDR2 YNNKEL, per germline (reference sequence). V lost 4 bases and J lost 1; bases outside the gene matches: 5. In nucleotides, the CDR3 is TGTGCCAGCAGCCCAGGGGGCGCGGGGAACACTGAAGCTTTCTTT. Its protein is CASSPGGAGNTEAFF.

The CDR3, as DNA: TGCGCCAGCAGTCTTACAGGGGAGGTCTATGGCTACACCTTC. It encodes CASSLTGEVYGYTF. This chain links TRBV5-1 with TRBJ1-2, with 7 bases lining up with TRBD1. This CDR3 spans 14 amino acids. Germline trimming cut 5 bases from V and 4 bases from J; bases unmatched to any gene: 8. Germline V gene data show CDR1 as SGHRS and CDR2 as YFSETQ.

The CDR3 DNA follows: TGTGCCAGCGTCACAGGGAATAGCAATCAGCCCCAGCATTTT. Translating gives CASVTGNSNQPQHF. The chain joins TRBV7-8 to TRBJ1-5; tentatively, D is TRBD1 (6 bases). Germline CDR1 SGHVS, CDR2 FQNEAQ. With 8 bases removed from V and 0 bases from J, the gap between germline ends came to 11 bases. CDR3 length: 14 amino acids.